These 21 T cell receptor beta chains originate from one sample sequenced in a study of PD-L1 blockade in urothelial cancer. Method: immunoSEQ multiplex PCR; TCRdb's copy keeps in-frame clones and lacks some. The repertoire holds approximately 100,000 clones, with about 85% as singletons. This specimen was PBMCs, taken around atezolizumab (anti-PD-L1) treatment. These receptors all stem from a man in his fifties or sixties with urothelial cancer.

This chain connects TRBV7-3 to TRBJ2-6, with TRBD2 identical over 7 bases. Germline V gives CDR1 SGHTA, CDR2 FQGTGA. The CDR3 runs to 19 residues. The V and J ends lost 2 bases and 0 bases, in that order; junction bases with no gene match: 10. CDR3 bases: TGTGCCAGCAGCTTAGCGGGAGTCCTCCCGAGCTCTGGGGCCAACGTCCTGACTTTC. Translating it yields CASSLAGVLPSSGANVLTF.

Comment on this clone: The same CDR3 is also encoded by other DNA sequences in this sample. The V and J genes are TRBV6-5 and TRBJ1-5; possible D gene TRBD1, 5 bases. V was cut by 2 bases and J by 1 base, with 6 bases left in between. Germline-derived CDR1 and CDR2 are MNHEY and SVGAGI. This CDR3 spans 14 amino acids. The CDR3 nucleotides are TGTGCCAGCAGTTACGCAGGGAGCAATCAGCCCCAGCATTTT. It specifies CASSYAGSNQPQHF.

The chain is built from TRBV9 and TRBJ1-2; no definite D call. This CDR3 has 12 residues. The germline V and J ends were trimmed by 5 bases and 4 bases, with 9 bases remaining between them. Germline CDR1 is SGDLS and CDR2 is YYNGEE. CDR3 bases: TGTGCCAGCAGTGGACTCTCCTATGGCTACACCTTC. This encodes CASSGLSYGYTF.

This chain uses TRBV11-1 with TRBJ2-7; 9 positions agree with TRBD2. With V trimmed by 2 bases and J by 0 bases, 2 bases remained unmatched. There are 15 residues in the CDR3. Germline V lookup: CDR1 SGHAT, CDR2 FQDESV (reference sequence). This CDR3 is CASSLISGSSYEQYF. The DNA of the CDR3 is TGTGCCAGCAGCTTAATTAGCGGGAGCTCCTACGAGCAGTACTTC.

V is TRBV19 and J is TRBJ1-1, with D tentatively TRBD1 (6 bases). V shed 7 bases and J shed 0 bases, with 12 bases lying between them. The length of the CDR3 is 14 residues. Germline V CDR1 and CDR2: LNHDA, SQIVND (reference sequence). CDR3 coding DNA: TGTGCCAGTACAAAGGGGGAAGTGAACACTGAAGCTTTCTTT. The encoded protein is CASTKGEVNTEAFF. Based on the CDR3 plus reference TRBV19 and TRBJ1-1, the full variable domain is DGGITQSPKYLFRKEGQNVTLSCEQNLNHDAMYWYRQDPGQGLRLIYYSQIVNDFQKGDIAEGYSVSREKKESFPLTVTSAQKNPTAFYLCASTKGEVNTEAFFGQGTRLTVV.

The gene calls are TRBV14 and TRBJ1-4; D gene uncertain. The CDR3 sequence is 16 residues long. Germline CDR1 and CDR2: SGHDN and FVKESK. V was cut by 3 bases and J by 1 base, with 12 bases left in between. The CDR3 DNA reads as TGTGCCAGCAGCCAGTTAGGTGGGAGAACTAATGAAAAACTGTTTTTT. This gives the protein CASSQLGGRTNEKLFF.

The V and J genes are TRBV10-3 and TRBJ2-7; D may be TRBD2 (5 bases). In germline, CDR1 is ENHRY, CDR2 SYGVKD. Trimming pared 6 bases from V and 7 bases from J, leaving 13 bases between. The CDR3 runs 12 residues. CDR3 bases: TGTGCCATCAGACCTGAGACGGGGGAGCAGTACTTC. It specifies CAIRPETGEQYF.

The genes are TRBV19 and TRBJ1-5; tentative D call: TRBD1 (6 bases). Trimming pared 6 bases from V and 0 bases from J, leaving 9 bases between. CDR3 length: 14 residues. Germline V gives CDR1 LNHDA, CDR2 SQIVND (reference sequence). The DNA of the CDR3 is TGTGCCAGTAGAGGACAGTATAGCAATCAGCCCCAGCATTTT. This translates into CASRGQYSNQPQHF.

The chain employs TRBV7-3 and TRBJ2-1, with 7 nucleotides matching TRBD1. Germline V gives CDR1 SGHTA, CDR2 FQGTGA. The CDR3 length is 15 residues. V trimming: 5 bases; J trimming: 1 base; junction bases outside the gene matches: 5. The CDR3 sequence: CASSRRDSSYNEQFF. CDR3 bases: TGTGCCAGCAGCCGTCGGGACAGTTCCTACAATGAGCAGTTCTTC.

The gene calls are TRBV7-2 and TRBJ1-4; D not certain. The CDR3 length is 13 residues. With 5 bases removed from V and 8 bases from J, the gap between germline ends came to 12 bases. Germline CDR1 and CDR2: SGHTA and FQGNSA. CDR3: CASSRQFREKLFF. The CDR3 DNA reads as TGTGCCAGCAGCCGACAATTTAGGGAAAAACTGTTTTTT.

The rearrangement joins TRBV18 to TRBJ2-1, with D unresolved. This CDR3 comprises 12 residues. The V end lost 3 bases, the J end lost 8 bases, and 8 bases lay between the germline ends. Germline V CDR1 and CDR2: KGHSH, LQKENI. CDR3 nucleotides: TGTGCCAGCTCACCTGGCCTCGATGAGCAGTTCTTC. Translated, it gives CASSPGLDEQFF.

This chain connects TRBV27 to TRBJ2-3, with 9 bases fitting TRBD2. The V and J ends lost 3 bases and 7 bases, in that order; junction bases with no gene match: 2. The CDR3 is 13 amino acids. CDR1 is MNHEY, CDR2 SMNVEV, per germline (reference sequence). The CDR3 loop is CASSFSGRNTQYF. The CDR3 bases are TGTGCCAGCAGTTTTAGCGGGAGAAATACGCAGTATTTT.

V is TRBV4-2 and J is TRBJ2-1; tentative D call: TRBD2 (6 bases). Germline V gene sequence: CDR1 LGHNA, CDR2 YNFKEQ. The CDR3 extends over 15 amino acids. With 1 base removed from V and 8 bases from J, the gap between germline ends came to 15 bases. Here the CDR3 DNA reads TGTGCCAGCAGCCAAGCGATTAGGGGAGGCGATGAGCAGTTCTTC. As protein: CASSQAIRGGDEQFF.

The CDR3 spells CASSLLQAYGYTF. The CDR3 bases are TGTGCCAGCAGTTTACTGCAGGCCTATGGCTACACCTTC. The chain recombines TRBV28 with TRBJ1-2; no firm D call. Per the germline V gene, CDR1 is MDHEN and CDR2 is SYDVKM. V was clipped by 2 bases and J by 4 bases, with 8 bases between them. The CDR3 extends over 13 amino acids.

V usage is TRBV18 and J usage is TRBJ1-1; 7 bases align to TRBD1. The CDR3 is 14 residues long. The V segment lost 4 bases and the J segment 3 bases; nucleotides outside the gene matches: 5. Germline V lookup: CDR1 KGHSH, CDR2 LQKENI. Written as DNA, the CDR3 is TGTGCCAGCTCACTACTAGACAGGGACACTGAAGCTTTCTTT. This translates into CASSLLDRDTEAFF.

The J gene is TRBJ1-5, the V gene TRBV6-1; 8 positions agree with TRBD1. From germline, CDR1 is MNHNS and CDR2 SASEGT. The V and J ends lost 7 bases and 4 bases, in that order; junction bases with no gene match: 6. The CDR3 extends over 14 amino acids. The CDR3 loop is CASKFGTGNQPQHF. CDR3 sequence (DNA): TGTGCCAGCAAGTTCGGGACAGGTAATCAGCCCCAGCATTTT.

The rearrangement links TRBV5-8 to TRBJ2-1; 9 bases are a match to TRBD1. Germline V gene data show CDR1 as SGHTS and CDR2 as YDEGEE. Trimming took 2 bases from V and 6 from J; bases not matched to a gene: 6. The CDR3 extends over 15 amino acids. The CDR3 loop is CASSLGDRAINEQFF. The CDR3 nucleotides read TGTGCCAGCAGCTTAGGGGACAGGGCGATCAATGAGCAGTTCTTC.

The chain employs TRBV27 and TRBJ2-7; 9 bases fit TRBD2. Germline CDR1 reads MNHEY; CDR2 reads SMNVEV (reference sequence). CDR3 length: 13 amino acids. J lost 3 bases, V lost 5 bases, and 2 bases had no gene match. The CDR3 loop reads CASSAGGGYEQYF. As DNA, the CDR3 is TGTGCCAGCAGTGCGGGGGGGGGCTACGAGCAGTACTTC.

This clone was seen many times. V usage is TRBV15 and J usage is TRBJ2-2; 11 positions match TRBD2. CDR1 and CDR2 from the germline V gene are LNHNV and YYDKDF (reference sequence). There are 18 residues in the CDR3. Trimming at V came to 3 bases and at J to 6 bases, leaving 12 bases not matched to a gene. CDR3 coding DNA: TGTGCCACCAGCAGGAACCTAGCGGGAGGTCTAGGGGCCGGGGAGCTGTTTTTT. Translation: CATSRNLAGGLGAGELFF.

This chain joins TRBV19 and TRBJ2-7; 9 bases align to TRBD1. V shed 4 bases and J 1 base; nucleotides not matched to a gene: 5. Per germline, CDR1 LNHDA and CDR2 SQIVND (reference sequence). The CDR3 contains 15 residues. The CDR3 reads CASSKDRGYSYEQYF. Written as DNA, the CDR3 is TGTGCCAGTAGTAAGGACAGGGGTTATTCCTACGAGCAGTACTTC. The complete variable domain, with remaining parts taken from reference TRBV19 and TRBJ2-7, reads DGGITQSPKYLFRKEGQNVTLSCEQNLNHDAMYWYRQDPGQGLRLIYYSQIVNDFQKGDIAEGYSVSREKKESFPLTVTSAQKNPTAFYLCASSKDRGYSYEQYFGPGTRLTVT.

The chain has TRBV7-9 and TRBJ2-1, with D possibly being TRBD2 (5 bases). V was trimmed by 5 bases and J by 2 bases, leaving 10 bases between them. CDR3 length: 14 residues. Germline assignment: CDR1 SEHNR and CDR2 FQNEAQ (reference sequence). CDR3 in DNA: TGTGCCAGCAGCCGAAGTAGCGCCTACAATGAGCAGTTCTTC. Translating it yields CASSRSSAYNEQFF.